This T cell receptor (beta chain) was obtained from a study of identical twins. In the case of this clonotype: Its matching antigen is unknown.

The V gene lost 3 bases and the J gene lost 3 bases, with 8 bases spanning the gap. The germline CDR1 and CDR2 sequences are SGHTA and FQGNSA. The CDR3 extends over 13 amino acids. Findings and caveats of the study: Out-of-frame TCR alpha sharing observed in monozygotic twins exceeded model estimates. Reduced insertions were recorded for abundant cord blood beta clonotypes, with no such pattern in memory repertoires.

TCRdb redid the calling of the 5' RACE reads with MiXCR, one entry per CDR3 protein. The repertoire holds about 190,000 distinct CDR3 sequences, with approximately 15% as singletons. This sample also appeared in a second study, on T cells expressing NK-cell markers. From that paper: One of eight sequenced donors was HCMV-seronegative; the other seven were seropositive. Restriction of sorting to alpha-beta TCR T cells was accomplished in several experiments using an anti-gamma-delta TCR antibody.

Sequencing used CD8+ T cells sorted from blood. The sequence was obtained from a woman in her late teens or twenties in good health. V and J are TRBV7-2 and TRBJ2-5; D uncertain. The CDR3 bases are TGTGCCAGCAGCTTTACCCCGGAAGAGACCCAGTACTTC. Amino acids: CASSFTPEETQYF.